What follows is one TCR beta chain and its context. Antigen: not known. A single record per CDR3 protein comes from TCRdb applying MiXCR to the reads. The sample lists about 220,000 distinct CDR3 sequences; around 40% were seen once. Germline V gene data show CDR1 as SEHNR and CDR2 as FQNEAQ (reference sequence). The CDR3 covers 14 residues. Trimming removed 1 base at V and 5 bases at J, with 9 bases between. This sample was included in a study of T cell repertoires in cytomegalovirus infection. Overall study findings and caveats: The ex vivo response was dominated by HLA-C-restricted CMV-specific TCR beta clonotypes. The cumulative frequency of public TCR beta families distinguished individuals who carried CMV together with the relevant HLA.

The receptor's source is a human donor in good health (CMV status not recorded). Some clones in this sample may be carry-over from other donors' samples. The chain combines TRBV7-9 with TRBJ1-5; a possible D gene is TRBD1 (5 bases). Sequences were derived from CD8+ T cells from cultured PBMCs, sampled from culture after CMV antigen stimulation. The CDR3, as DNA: TGTGCCAGCAGCTTAGGGGGGTATGATCAGCCCCAGCATTTT. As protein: CASSLGGYDQPQHF.